This T cell receptor beta chain stems from a study of cytomegalovirus exposure and HLA in healthy donors. Primers included in the PCR were 60 Vbeta and 13 Jbeta primers. Sequencing was performed with immunoSEQ multiplex PCR; in TCRdb, only in-frame clones are kept and a portion is missing. This table holds 130,000 to 150,000 clones, about three quarters found once. Trimming left V 1 base short and J 0 bases short, with 10 bases between. CDR3 length: 16 amino acids. Germline values: CDR1 KGHSH, CDR2 LQKENI. The sample consisted of PBMCs. This chain links TRBV18 with TRBJ2-1; weak D call: TRBD2 (7 bases). This receptor was obtained from a male donor in good health and CMV-seropositive. The CDR3 DNA is TGTGCCAGCTCACCACGGGAGGGGGGCTCCTACAATGAGCAGTTCTTC. Amino acids: CASSPREGGSYNEQFF.